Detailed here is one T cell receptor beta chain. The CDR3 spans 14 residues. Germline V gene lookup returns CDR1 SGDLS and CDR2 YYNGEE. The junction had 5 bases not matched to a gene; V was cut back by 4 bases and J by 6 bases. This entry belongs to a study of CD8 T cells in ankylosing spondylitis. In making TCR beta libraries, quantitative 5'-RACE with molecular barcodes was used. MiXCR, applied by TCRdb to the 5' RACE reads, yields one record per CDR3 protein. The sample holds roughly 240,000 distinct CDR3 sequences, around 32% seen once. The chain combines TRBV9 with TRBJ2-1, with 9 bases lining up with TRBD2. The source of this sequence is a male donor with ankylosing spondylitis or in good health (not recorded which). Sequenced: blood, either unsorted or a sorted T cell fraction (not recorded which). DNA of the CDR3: TGTGCCAGCAGCATTGCGGGGGGGCTCAATGAGCAGTTCTTC. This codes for CASSIAGGLNEQFF.